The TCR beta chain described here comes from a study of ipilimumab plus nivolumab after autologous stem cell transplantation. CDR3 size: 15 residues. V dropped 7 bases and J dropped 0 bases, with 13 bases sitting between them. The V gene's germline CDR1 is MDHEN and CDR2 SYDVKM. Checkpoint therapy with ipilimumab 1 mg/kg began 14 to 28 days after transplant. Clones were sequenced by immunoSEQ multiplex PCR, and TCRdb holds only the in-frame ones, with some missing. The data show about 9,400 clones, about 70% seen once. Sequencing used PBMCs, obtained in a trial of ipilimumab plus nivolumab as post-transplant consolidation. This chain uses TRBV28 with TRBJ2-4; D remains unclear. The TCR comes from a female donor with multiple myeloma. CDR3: CASTPLRIAKNIQYF. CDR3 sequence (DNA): TGTGCCAGCACCCCCCTACGGATAGCCAAAAACATTCAGTACTTC.